The present entry profiles one T cell receptor beta chain with its context. Its antigen has not been determined. Base-call qualities are not available, and no considerably larger clone is one nucleotide away. This entry is derived from a study of blood T cells in healthy people across ages (dated by TCRdb to between 2014 and 2016). Regarding the study in general: In model experiments, roughly one uniquely barcoded TCR beta cDNA molecule per two T cells was captured by template switching. Using deep sequencing normalized with unique cDNA molecular identifiers, the study measured how TCR beta repertoire diversity changes with age. The donors were split into four age groups: young (average 16 years), middle-aged (39), aged (over 55) and long-lived (over 80). To avoid experimental bias, donors of different ages were spread randomly across the sequencing lanes. Using the same blood draw, the study looked at two additional independent replicas of 1 million unique cDNA reads for two donors, one aged 18 to 30 and the other aged 80 or older. The investigation overall reported the following: There was a strong correlation between observed TCR beta diversity and the percentage of naive T cells measured by flow cytometry. Conclusive comparison of naive and antigen-experienced compartments was prevented by the profiling of bulk unsorted PBMCs. Observed TCR beta diversity per million T cells fell roughly linearly with age, and a significant reduction was already apparent by age about 43. Estimates of total diversity based on one million sequenced T cells were regarded as lower bounds and as underestimates. The long-lived group showed more naive CD4+ T cells, fewer expanded clones and increased TCR diversity than the aged group, suggesting age selection. Donor CMV infection status was unknown, potentially confounding age-related changes in expanded clonotypes.

The method behind the library was 5' RACE. Sequencing instrument: Illumina HiSeq 2500. A second 7 to 11 cycle PCR used a sample-barcoded 5' primer and a J-beta primer mix. A template-switch 5' adaptor carrying 12 random nucleotides introduced a unique molecular identifier onto each TCR beta cDNA molecule. At least 2.5 million CDR3-containing paired-end reads were obtained from each sample. All of the RNA was converted into first-strand cDNA using the Mint cDNA synthesis kit, with a TRBC-specific oligonucleotide serving as the primer. Following uracil-DNA glycosylase treatment, all cDNA underwent a first 18-cycle PCR with the universal primers M1SS and BC2_uni_R. As for the authors' bioinformatics: Normalization of each sample was performed by random selection of 1 million high-quality reads, each carrying a distinct molecular identifier. Reads sharing molecular identifiers were discarded rather than binned into consensus sequences. MiTCR, set to a Q25 quality threshold and the strictest error-elimination algorithm, was used for CDR3 identification, clonotype clustering and error correction. Lower-bound total TCR beta diversity was estimated with a nonparametric unseen species model using Euler transformation. In TCRdb, the public reads were trimmed at Q25 with fastp and aligned with MiXCR, with productive beta chains retained. Under each unique CDR3 protein, matching rows form one entry showing the most common genes and DNA. TCRdb, not the authors, supplied the V and J calls. This sample lists about 630,000 distinct CDR3 sequences; over 20% were detected once. Of the sample, roughly 3.6% falls within the top ten clones.

The 39 donors, aged 6 to 90 years, were systemically healthy Caucasian individuals from Russia. About 9.8 milliliters of peripheral blood were drawn from each donor into EDTA-treated Vacutainer tubes. Ficoll-Paque density-gradient centrifugation was used to isolate PBMCs, with at least 6.5 million per sample. Trizol reagent was used to extract total RNA from PBMCs, with at least 5.5 micrograms per sample. For every donor, an aliquot of PBMCs went through flow cytometry to measure the percentages of naive CD45RAhigh/CD27high T cells. Specimen: blood. This TCR came from a man aged 65 to 85 in good health.

The DNA is as follows: TGTGCCAGCAGAGTTAGAGGGGCGGGGGGAGGCTATGGCTACACCTTC. It is translated as CASRVRGAGGGYGYTF. The V and J genes are TRBV6-5 and TRBJ1-2; tentative D gene TRBD1, with 5 bases matching. The CDR3, cysteine through phenylalanine, is 16 amino acids long. Of all the DNA, just the CDR3 is kept, 48 bases in frame from base 1. CDR1 and CDR2 (MNHEY, SVGAGI) derive from the germline V gene. V was cut back by 6 bases and J by 4 bases, leaving a gap of 21 bases between them.